The 21 T cell receptor beta chains presented below share a single source sample, sequenced in a study of cytomegalovirus exposure and HLA in healthy donors. The PCR had 60 Vbeta and 13 Jbeta primers. Sequencing was performed with immunoSEQ multiplex PCR; in TCRdb, only in-frame clones are kept and a portion is missing. The sample lists about 67,000 clones, 68% seen once, with 2% to 2.5% in the top ten. Sequenced sample: PBMCs. The receptors here all came from a woman aged 25 to 39 in good health and CMV-seronegative.

The V gene is TRBV7-9, the J gene TRBJ2-7, with 12 bases that match TRBD2. This CDR3 has 16 amino acids. Trimming took 5 bases from V and 4 from J; bases not matched to a gene: 9. From germline, CDR1 is SEHNR and CDR2 FQNEAQ (reference sequence). In DNA, the CDR3 is TGTGCCAGCAGCGATACAGAGACTAGCGGGGGTTACGAGCAGTACTTC. Its translation: CASSDTETSGGYEQYF.

Comments on this clone: An end of the junction does not agree with germline; a read error may underlie this. CDR3 sequence (DNA): TGCGCCAGCAGCTTGGGAGACAGGGATGGGGAGACCCGGTACTTC. It specifies CASSLGDRDGETRYF. The J gene is TRBJ2-5, the V gene TRBV5-1, with 7 bases identical to TRBD1. This CDR3 region has 15 residues. The V gene's germline CDR1 is SGHRS and CDR2 YFSETQ.

J is TRBJ2-5 and V is TRBV10-2, with 11 bases matching TRBD2. Germline V gene data show CDR1 as WSHSY and CDR2 as SAAADI. J was trimmed by 5 bases and V by 7 bases; bases with no gene match: 3. This CDR3 has 13 amino acids. The CDR3 spells CASKSSGGETQYF. As DNA, the CDR3 is TGCGCCAGCAAGTCTAGCGGGGGGGAGACCCAGTACTTC.

This clone was seen only once. As DNA, the CDR3 is TGTGCCAGCAGCGTGCTACAGGGGAACACCGGGGAGCTGTTTTTT. Protein sequence: CASSVLQGNTGELFF. The genes are TRBV9 and TRBJ2-2, with a tentative D call TRBD1 (6 bases). CDR3 size: 15 residues. Trimming cost V 2 bases and J 1 base, with 9 bases left between them. Germline values: CDR1 SGDLS, CDR2 YYNGEE.

The chain joins TRBV11-2 to TRBJ2-1, with 7 bases lining up with TRBD2. CDR3 length: 16 amino acids. The J segment lost 4 bases and the V segment lost 0 bases, leaving 6 bases of the junction unmatched. Per germline, CDR1 SGHAT and CDR2 FQNNGV. CDR3 sequence (DNA): TGTGCCAGCAGCTTAGAGGCAGCGGGGACTTACAATGAGCAGTTCTTC. This sequence encodes CASSLEAAGTYNEQFF.

The chain couples TRBV6-5 to TRBJ2-7; 8 positions agree with TRBD1. The CDR3 has 14 amino acids. The ends lost 2 bases at V and 3 bases at J; junction bases unmatched: 3. Germline CDR1 and CDR2: MNHEY and SVGAGI. CDR3 DNA: TGTGCCAGCAGTTACCGGGACAGGAACTACGAGCAGTACTTC. It yields the protein CASSYRDRNYEQYF.

The CDR3 loop is CASSLAGQGSYNEQFF. CDR3 sequence (DNA): TGTGCCAGCAGTTTAGCGGGACAGGGGAGCTACAATGAGCAGTTCTTC. This rearrangement joins TRBV28 to TRBJ2-1, with 10 bases aligning to TRBD1. The CDR3 has 16 residues. Unmatched junction bases numbered 4, after V lost 2 bases and J lost 3 bases. Germline V lookup: CDR1 MDHEN, CDR2 SYDVKM.

The V and J genes are TRBV4-3 and TRBJ2-7; 10 bases line up with TRBD1. Germline trimming cut 4 bases from V and 3 bases from J; bases unmatched to any gene: 6. The CDR3 sequence is 15 residues long. Germline CDR1 LGHNA, CDR2 YSLEER. The CDR3 here is CASSPGRTGGYEQYF. CDR3 DNA: TGCGCCAGCAGCCCAGGGCGGACAGGGGGCTACGAGCAGTACTTC.

This chain links TRBV10-3 with TRBJ2-3; the D gene is possibly TRBD1 (5 bases). In germline, CDR1 is ENHRY, CDR2 SYGVKD. V lost 2 bases and J lost 5, with 23 bases in between. The CDR3 is 18 amino acids. CDR3 region: CAISEPVEWGHQRDTQYF. The CDR3, as DNA: TGTGCCATCAGTGAGCCCGTTGAGTGGGGCCACCAAAGAGATACGCAGTATTTT.

This chain links TRBV6-5 with TRBJ1-2, with D hard to call. The V end lost 6 bases, the J end lost 5 bases, and 16 bases lay between the germline ends. The CDR3 is 14 residues long. CDR1 is MNHEY, CDR2 SVGAGI, per germline. This CDR3 reads CASSPEADRYGYTF. The CDR3 bases are TGTGCCAGCAGCCCCGAGGCGGATAGATATGGCTACACCTTC.

This clone has just a few counts. The chain couples TRBV28 to TRBJ2-2; 9 bases are a match to TRBD1. Germline-derived CDR1 and CDR2 are MDHEN and SYDVKM. V shed 4 bases and J 5 bases; nucleotides not matched to a gene: 8. The CDR3 spans 16 residues. CDR3 in amino acids: CASSSLGQGVTGELFF. The CDR3 region has the DNA TGTGCCAGCAGTTCCCTGGGACAGGGAGTGACCGGGGAGCTGTTTTTT.

Only a few counts were recorded for this clone. The V and J genes are TRBV6-5 and TRBJ1-1; 8 nucleotides line up with TRBD1. V lost 6 bases to trimming and J lost 2 bases; unmatched junction nucleotides: 8. The germline gives CDR1 MNHEY, CDR2 SVGAGI. The CDR3 sequence is 15 residues long. The CDR3 sequence: CASRPWGQVNTEAFF. In DNA form, the CDR3 reads TGTGCCAGCAGGCCCTGGGGACAGGTTAACACTGAAGCTTTCTTT.

The genes are TRBV28 and TRBJ1-6, with unresolved D. Per germline, CDR1 MDHEN and CDR2 SYDVKM. The CDR3 is 12 amino acids. V lost 8 bases and J 11 bases, leaving 13 bases between the germline ends. CDR3 sequence: CASRAWETPLHF. The CDR3 coding sequence is TGTGCCAGCCGAGCTTGGGAGACACCCCTCCACTTT.

The chain couples TRBV18 to TRBJ2-2; the match to TRBD2 covers 12 bases. V lost 3 bases to trimming and J lost 1 base; unmatched junction nucleotides: 3. The CDR3 contains 17 residues. The germline V gene has CDR1 KGHSH and CDR2 LQKENI. CDR3 sequence: CASSPRTSGVNTGELFF. In nucleotides, the CDR3 is TGTGCCAGCTCACCCCGGACTAGCGGGGTGAACACCGGGGAGCTGTTTTTT.

This clone was detected only a few times. The J gene is TRBJ1-1, the V gene TRBV5-1; 11 nucleotides line up with TRBD1. With V trimmed by 5 bases and J by 4 bases, 10 bases remained unmatched. The CDR3 length is 16 residues. Germline V gives CDR1 SGHRS, CDR2 YFSETQ. Here the CDR3 DNA reads TGCGCCAGCAGGCCAAATGCCGGGACAGGGGGCACTGAAGCTTTCTTT. As protein: CASRPNAGTGGTEAFF.

For this clone: Given a far larger clone just one base away, this is likely a sequencing read error. This same CDR3 is encoded by further DNA sequences in the sample. V usage is TRBV5-1 and J usage is TRBJ1-2; 9 bases align to TRBD1. The CDR3 is 14 residues long. Germline V CDR1 and CDR2: SGHRS, YFSETQ. V lost 3 bases and J lost 3; bases outside the gene matches: 3. The CDR3 spells CASSWTGDYYGYTF. Written as DNA, the CDR3 is TGCGCCAGCAGCTGGACAGGGGATTACTATGGCTACACCTTC.

V and J are TRBV5-6 and TRBJ2-3, with 8 bases identical to TRBD1. The CDR3 contains 14 residues. Unmatched junction bases numbered 6, after V lost 4 bases and J lost 5 bases. Germline V gene sequence: CDR1 SGHDT, CDR2 YYEEEE. The CDR3 DNA is TGTGCCAGCAGCACCGGACAGGGAGGAGATACGCAGTATTTT. This sequence encodes CASSTGQGGDTQYF.

The CDR3 loop reads CASSPRDGYEQYF. CDR3 DNA sequence: TGTGCCAGCAGCCCCCGGGATGGGTACGAGCAGTACTTC. The V gene is TRBV5-4, the J gene TRBJ2-7; D is possibly TRBD2 (5 bases). The length of the CDR3 is 13 residues. V lost 4 bases to trimming and J lost 4 bases, with 12 bases between them. Germline values: CDR1 SGHNT, CDR2 YYREEE (reference sequence).

The V and J genes are TRBV7-9 and TRBJ2-2, with TRBD1 identical over 8 bases. Trimming at V came to 4 bases and at J to 0 bases, leaving 1 base not matched to a gene. Germline V lookup: CDR1 SEHNR, CDR2 FQNEAQ (reference sequence). This CDR3 comprises 15 residues. The CDR3 region has the DNA TGTGCCAGCAGCTCGGGACAGGCGAACACCGGGGAGCTGTTTTTT. It is translated as CASSSGQANTGELFF.

This chain links TRBV30 with TRBJ2-3; TRBD1 is a possible D gene (6 bases). The CDR3 is 16 residues long. V lost 1 base and J 2 bases, leaving 16 bases between the germline ends. Germline CDR1 reads GTSNPN; CDR2 reads SVGIG (reference sequence). The CDR3 DNA follows: TGTGCCTGGAGTGAGGGGAGACAGGTGGACACAGATACGCAGTATTTT. Amino acid sequence: CAWSEGRQVDTDTQYF.

This clone was counted a few times. The sample holds other DNA sequences that translate to the same CDR3. The chain couples TRBV19 to TRBJ1-1, with 9 nucleotides matching TRBD1. V shed 3 bases and J 0 bases; nucleotides not matched to a gene: 2. Germline V lookup: CDR1 LNHDA, CDR2 SQIVND (reference sequence). There are 15 residues in the CDR3. CDR3 amino acids: CASSIGQGMNTEAFF. CDR3 sequence (DNA): TGTGCCAGTAGTATTGGACAGGGGATGAACACTGAAGCTTTCTTT.